The clone carrying this TCR beta chain occurred many times. Genomic DNA, serving as template, underwent TCR beta VDJ and CDR3 profiling. One entry per CDR3 protein, called by TCRdb with MiXCR from the reads. The sample holds about 220,000 distinct CDR3 sequences, 34% seen once. The CDR3 runs to 14 residues. V was trimmed by 7 bases and J by 2 bases, leaving 17 bases between them. The germline gives CDR1 DFQATT, CDR2 SNEGSKA (reference sequence). The sample comes from a study of CD8+CD57+ T cells in acquired aplastic anemia. This chain uses TRBV20-1 with TRBJ1-1; no reliable D call. This TCR was sampled from a human donor in good health, serving as a control. Sequenced: sorted CD4+, CD8+, or CD8+CD57+ T cells (not recorded which) from PBMCs. The CDR3 sequence: CSVRGQERNTEAFF. The DNA of the CDR3 is TGCAGTGTCCGAGGCCAGGAGCGCAACACTGAAGCTTTCTTT.